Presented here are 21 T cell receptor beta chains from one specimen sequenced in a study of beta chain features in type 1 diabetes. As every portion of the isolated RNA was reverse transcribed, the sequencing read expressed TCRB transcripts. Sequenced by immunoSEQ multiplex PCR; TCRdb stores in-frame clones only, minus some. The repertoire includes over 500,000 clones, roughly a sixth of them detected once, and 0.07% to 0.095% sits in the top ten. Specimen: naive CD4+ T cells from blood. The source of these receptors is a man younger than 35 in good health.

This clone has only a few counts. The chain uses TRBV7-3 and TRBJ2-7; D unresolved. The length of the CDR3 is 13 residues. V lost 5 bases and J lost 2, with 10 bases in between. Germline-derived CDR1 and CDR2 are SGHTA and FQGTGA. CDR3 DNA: TGTGCCAGCAGCAAAGGTCCTGCCTACGAGCAGTACTTC. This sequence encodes CASSKGPAYEQYF.

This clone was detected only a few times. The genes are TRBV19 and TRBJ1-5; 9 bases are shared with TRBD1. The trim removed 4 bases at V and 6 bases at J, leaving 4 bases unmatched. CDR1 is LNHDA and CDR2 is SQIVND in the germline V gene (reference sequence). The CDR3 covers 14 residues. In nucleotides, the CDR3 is TGTGCCAGTAGTACGGGGACAGGGTTTCAGCCCCAGCATTTT. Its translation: CASSTGTGFQPQHF.

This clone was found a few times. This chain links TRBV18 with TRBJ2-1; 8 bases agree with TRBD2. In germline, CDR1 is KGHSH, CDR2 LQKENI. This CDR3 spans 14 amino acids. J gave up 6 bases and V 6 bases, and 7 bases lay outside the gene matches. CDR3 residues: CASSFSGKGNEQFF. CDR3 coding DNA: TGTGCCAGCTCCTTTAGCGGGAAGGGCAATGAGCAGTTCTTC. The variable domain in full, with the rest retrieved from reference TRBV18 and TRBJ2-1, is NAGVMQNPRHLVRRRGQEARLRCSPMKGHSHVYWYRQLPEEGLKFMVYLQKENIIDESGMPKERFSAEFPKEGPSILRIQQVVRGDSAAYFCASSFSGKGNEQFFGPGTRLTVL.

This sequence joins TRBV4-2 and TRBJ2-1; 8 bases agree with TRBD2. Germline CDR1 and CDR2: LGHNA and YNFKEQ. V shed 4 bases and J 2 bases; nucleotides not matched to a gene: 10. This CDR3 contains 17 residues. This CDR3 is CASSPNIAGRPYNEQFF. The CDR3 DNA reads TGTGCCAGCAGCCCAAATATAGCGGGACGTCCCTACAATGAGCAGTTCTTC.

CDR3 sequence (DNA): TGTGCCAGCAGTTCACGGGAGACAGGGGCCTACACCTTC. Translated, it gives CASSSRETGAYTF. This rearrangement joins TRBV6-5 to TRBJ1-2, with 8 bases identical to TRBD1. Trimming at V came to 4 bases and at J to 10 bases, leaving 8 bases not matched to a gene. Germline V lookup: CDR1 MNHEY, CDR2 SVGAGI. The CDR3 has 13 residues.

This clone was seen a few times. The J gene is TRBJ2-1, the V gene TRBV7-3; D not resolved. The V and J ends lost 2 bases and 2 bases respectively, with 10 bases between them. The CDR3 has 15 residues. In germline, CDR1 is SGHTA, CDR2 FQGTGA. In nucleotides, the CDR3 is TGTGCCAGCAGCTTAGAGATTGGCACCTACAATGAGCAGTTCTTC. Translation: CASSLEIGTYNEQFF. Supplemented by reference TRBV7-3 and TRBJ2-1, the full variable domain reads GAGVSQTPSNKVTEKGKYVELRCDPISGHTALYWYRQSLGQGPEFLIYFQGTGAADDSGLPNDRFFAVRPEGSVSTLKIQRTERGDSAVYLCASSLEIGTYNEQFFGPGTRLTVL.

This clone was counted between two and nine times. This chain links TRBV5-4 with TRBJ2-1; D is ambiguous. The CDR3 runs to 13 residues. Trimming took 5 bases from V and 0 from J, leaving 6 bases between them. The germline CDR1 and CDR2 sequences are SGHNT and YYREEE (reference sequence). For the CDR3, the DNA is TGTGCCAGCAGAAACCCCTCCTACAATGAGCAGTTCTTC. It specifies CASRNPSYNEQFF.

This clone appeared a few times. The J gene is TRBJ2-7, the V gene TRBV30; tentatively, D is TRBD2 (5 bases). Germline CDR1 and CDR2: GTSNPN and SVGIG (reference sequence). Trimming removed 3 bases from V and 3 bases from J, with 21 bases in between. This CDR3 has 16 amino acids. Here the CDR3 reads CAWSPKAGLYIYEQYF. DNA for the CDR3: TGTGCCTGGAGCCCTAAGGCGGGTCTTTACATCTACGAGCAGTACTTC.

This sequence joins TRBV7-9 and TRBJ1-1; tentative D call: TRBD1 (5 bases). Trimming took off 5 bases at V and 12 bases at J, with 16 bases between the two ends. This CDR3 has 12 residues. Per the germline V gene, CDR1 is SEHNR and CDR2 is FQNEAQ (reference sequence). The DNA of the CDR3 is TGTGCCAGCAGCCTCCGGGGGGACGTAACTTTCTTT. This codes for CASSLRGDVTFF.

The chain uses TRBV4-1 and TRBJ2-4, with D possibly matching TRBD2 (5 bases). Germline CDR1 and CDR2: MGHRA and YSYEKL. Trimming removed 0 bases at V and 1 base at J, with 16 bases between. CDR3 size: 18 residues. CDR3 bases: TGCGCCAGCAGCCAAGAAAGGAGCGGCCATGGGGCCAAAAACATTCAGTACTTC. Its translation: CASSQERSGHGAKNIQYF.

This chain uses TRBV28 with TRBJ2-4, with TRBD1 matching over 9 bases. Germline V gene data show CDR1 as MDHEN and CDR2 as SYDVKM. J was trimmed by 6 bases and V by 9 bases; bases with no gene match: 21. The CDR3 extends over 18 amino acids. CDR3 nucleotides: TGTGCCAGTGCCTTACTCAGACTGCGGGACAGGGCTGGAAACATTCAGTACTTC. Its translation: CASALLRLRDRAGNIQYF.

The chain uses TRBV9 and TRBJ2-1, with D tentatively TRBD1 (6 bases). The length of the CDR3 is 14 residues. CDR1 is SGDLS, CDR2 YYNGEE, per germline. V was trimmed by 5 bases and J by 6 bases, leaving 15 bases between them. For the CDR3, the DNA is TGTGCCAGCAGGGTGGGGGCTGACGGCAATGAGCAGTTCTTC. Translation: CASRVGADGNEQFF.

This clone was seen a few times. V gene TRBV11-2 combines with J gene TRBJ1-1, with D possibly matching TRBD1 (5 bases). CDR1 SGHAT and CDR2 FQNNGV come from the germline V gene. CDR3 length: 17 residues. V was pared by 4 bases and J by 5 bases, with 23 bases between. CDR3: CASSSDRVGRVRTEAFF. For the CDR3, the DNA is TGTGCCAGCAGCTCCGATCGGGTGGGCAGGGTGCGGACTGAAGCTTTCTTT.

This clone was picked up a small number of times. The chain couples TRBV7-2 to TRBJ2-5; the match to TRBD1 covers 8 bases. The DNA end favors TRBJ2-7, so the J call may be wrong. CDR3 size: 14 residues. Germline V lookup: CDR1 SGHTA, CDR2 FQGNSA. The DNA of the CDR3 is TGTGCCAGCAGTCGGACAGGGACATACTACGAGCAGTACTTC. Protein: CASSRTGTYYEQYF.

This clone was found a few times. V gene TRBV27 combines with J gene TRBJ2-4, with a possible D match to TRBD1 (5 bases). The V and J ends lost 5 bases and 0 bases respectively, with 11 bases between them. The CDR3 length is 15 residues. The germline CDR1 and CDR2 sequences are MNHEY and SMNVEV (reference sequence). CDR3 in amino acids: CASSLAGLAKNIQYF. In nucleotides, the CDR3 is TGTGCCAGCAGTCTCGCAGGGTTAGCCAAAAACATTCAGTACTTC.

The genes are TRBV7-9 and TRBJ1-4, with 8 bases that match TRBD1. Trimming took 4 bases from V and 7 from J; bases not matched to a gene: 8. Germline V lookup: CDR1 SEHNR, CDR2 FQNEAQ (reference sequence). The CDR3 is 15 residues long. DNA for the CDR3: TGTGCCAGCAGCTCCCCGGACAGGGCGAGTGAAAAACTGTTTTTT. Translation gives CASSSPDRASEKLFF.

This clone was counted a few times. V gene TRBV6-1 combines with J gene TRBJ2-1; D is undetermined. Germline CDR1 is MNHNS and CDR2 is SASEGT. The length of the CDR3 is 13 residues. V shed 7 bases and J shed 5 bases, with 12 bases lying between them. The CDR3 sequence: CASNTQINNEQFF. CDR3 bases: TGTGCCAGCAACACACAGATTAACAATGAGCAGTTCTTC.

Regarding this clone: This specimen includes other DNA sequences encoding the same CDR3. The CDR3 DNA follows: TGTGCCTGGACAGGAGGAACAGATACGCAGTATTTT. It encodes CAWTGGTDTQYF. The chain uses TRBV30 and TRBJ2-3, with D possibly matching TRBD2 (5 bases). CDR1 GTSNPN and CDR2 SVGIG come from the germline V gene (reference sequence). The CDR3 has 12 residues. Deletions cut 4 bases from V and 3 bases from J, with 8 bases between.

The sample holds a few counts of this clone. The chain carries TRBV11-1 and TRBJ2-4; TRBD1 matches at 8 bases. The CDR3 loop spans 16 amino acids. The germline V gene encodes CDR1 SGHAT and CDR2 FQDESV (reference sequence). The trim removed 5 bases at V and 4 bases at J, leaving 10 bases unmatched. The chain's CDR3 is CASSDRDRQGKNIQYF. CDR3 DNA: TGTGCCAGCAGCGACCGCGATCGACAGGGGAAAAACATTCAGTACTTC.

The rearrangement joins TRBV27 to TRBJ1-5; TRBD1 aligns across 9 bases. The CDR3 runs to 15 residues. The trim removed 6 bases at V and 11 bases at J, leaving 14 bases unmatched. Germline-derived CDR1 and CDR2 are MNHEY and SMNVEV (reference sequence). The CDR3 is CASRGTGNNQRTQHF. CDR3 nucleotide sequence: TGTGCCAGCAGAGGGACAGGGAATAATCAAAGGACCCAGCATTTT.

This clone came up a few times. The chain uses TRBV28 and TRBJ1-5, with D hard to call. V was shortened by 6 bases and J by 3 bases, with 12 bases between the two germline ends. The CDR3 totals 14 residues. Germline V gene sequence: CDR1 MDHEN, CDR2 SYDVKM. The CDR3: CASSPAVPNQPQHF. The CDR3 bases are TGTGCCAGCAGCCCAGCTGTCCCCAATCAGCCCCAGCATTTT.